These 15 T cell receptor beta chains were all obtained from the same sample, sequenced in a study of cytomegalovirus exposure and HLA in healthy donors. It was with 60 Vbeta and 13 Jbeta primers that the PCR ran. Clones were sequenced by immunoSEQ multiplex PCR, and TCRdb holds only the in-frame ones, with some missing. The data show some 120,000 clones, around 70% seen once. The specimen was PBMCs. The receptors come from a man aged 25-40 years in good health and CMV-seropositive.

This chain joins TRBV27 and TRBJ1-2; 8 bases align to TRBD1. With V trimmed by 5 bases and J by 6 bases, 8 bases remained unmatched. The germline V gene has CDR1 MNHEY and CDR2 SMNVEV (reference sequence). The CDR3 runs 14 residues. The CDR3 region is CASSIDRGSNGYTF. The CDR3 nucleotides are TGTGCCAGCAGTATTGACAGGGGCTCTAATGGCTACACCTTC.

V usage is TRBV6-5 and J usage is TRBJ1-5; TRBD1 matches at 8 bases. Germline values: CDR1 MNHEY, CDR2 SVGAGI. V lost 9 bases and J lost 5; bases outside the gene matches: 6. This CDR3 has 13 amino acids. The CDR3 sequence: CASRQGLHQPQHF. The DNA for the CDR3 is TGTGCCAGTCGACAGGGGCTACATCAGCCCCAGCATTTT.

The V call is TRBV7-6, the J call TRBJ2-1; possibly TRBD1 for D (6 bases). CDR1 and CDR2 (germline): SGHVS, FNYEAQ. V was pared by 5 bases and J by 5 bases, with 19 bases between. This CDR3 has 16 amino acids. The CDR3 region is CASSRPGQSRHNEQFF. As DNA, the CDR3 is TGTGCCAGCAGCCGCCCGGGACAAAGTAGACACAATGAGCAGTTCTTC.

Only a few counts were recorded for this clone. The chain joins TRBV5-6 to TRBJ2-7; D gene uncertain. V was cut by 3 bases and J by 1 base, with 5 bases left in between. CDR1 and CDR2 (germline): SGHDT, YYEEEE. CDR3 length: 12 residues. The CDR3, as DNA: TGTGCCAGCAGCTCACAGTCCTACGAGCAGTACTTC. Translated: CASSSQSYEQYF.

The V and J genes are TRBV5-1 and TRBJ1-6; 9 nucleotides line up with TRBD1. The trim removed 0 bases at V and 8 bases at J, leaving 6 bases unmatched. The CDR3 is made up of 16 amino acids. CDR1 and CDR2 from the germline V gene are SGHRS and YFSETQ. The CDR3 here is CASSLAGQGRDSPLHF. The DNA for the CDR3 is TGCGCCAGCAGCTTGGCCGGACAGGGGAGGGATTCACCCCTCCACTTT.

This chain links TRBV7-8 with TRBJ2-6; 9 bases are shared with TRBD1. The CDR3 consists of 18 residues. The J segment lost 0 bases and the V segment lost 5 bases, leaving 8 bases of the junction unmatched. Looked up from germline, CDR1 is SGHVS and CDR2 is FQNEAQ. This chain's CDR3 is CASSARGDRASGANVLTF. CDR3 sequence (DNA): TGTGCCAGCAGCGCGAGGGGGGACAGGGCCTCTGGGGCCAACGTCCTGACTTTC.

The V call is TRBV6-5, the J call TRBJ2-7; no definite D call. CDR3 length: 13 amino acids. CDR1 MNHEY and CDR2 SVGAGI come from the germline V gene. Trimming took off 2 bases at V and 2 bases at J, with 7 bases between the two ends. The chain's CDR3 is CASSYPGTYEQYF. The DNA for the CDR3 is TGTGCCAGCAGTTACCCAGGTACCTACGAGCAGTACTTC.

The CDR3 DNA follows: TGTGCCAGCAGGTATGGAGGGAAGAACACTGAAGCTTTCTTT. Its protein product is CASRYGGKNTEAFF. The V call is TRBV28, the J call TRBJ1-1; no clear D gene. The V gene lost 6 bases and the J gene lost 1 base, with 12 bases spanning the gap. The CDR3 is 14 residues long. The germline V gene encodes CDR1 MDHEN and CDR2 SYDVKM.

This clone has just a few counts. The rearrangement links TRBV6-1 to TRBJ2-7; a weak D match, TRBD2 (6 bases). This CDR3 is 16 amino acids long. The V end lost 4 bases, the J end lost 0 bases, and 16 bases lay between the germline ends. CDR1 MNHNS and CDR2 SASEGT come from the germline V gene. In DNA, the CDR3 is TGTGCCAGCAGTGGCGGCGTGCGGGGATCCTCCTACGAGCAGTACTTC. This encodes CASSGGVRGSSYEQYF.

This sequence joins TRBV4-2 and TRBJ1-4; D gene ambiguous. This CDR3 spans 16 amino acids. V lost 2 bases, J lost 0 bases, and 10 bases lay in between. CDR1 and CDR2 (germline): LGHNA, YNFKEQ. The CDR3, as DNA: TGTGCCAGCAGCCAACTAAGCGCTGCAACTAATGAAAAACTGTTTTTT. Amino acid sequence: CASSQLSAATNEKLFF.

The chain couples TRBV27 to TRBJ2-5, with TRBD1 identical over 8 bases. V was clipped by 0 bases and J by 5 bases; unmatched bases: 2. The CDR3 is made up of 14 amino acids. In germline, CDR1 is MNHEY, CDR2 SMNVEV (reference sequence). The CDR3 DNA sequence: TGTGCCAGCAGTTTATCGGGACAGGCGGAGACCCAGTACTTC. Its protein product is CASSLSGQAETQYF.

This rearrangement joins TRBV28 to TRBJ2-7; D gene unclear. CDR3 length: 12 residues. From germline, CDR1 is MDHEN and CDR2 SYDVKM. Trimming pared 4 bases from V and 2 bases from J, leaving 6 bases between. In DNA, the CDR3 is TGTGCCAGCAGTTCCGGAGCCTACGAGCAGTACTTC. Translating it yields CASSSGAYEQYF. The full variable domain, in which reference TRBV28 and TRBJ2-7 provide the parts outside the CDR3, is DVKVTQSSRYLVKRTGEKVFLECVQDMDHENMFWYRQDPGLGLRLIYFSYDVKMKEKGDIPEGYSVSREKKERFSLILESASTNQTSMYLCASSSGAYEQYFGPGTRLTVT.

The chain joins TRBV5-4 to TRBJ2-5; D is perhaps TRBD2 (6 bases). In germline, CDR1 is SGHNT, CDR2 YYREEE (reference sequence). Trimming stripped 5 bases from V and 3 bases from J, with 11 bases between. The CDR3 extends over 13 amino acids. CDR3 DNA: TGTGCCAGCAGGGTCGGGGGAGAAGAGACCCAGTACTTC. Encoded protein: CASRVGGEETQYF.

A note on this clone: The sample has other DNA sequences that encode this CDR3 too. This chain uses TRBV6-5 with TRBJ1-5, with TRBD1 identical over 7 bases. The CDR3 contains 13 residues. Germline-derived CDR1 and CDR2 are MNHEY and SVGAGI. The junction had 6 bases not matched to a gene; V was cut back by 6 bases and J by 7 bases. CDR3 nucleotide sequence: TGTGCCAGCAGCCCCGACAGGGACCAGCCCCAGCATTTT. Amino acid sequence: CASSPDRDQPQHF.

The CDR3 coding sequence is TGTGCCAGCACCACCAGGACTAGCTCACACAATGAGCAGTTCTTC. This codes for CASTTRTSSHNEQFF. The chain employs TRBV6-1 and TRBJ2-1; 8 nucleotides line up with TRBD2. CDR3 size: 15 residues. Germline values: CDR1 MNHNS, CDR2 SASEGT. V lost 7 bases to trimming and J lost 5 bases; unmatched junction nucleotides: 10.